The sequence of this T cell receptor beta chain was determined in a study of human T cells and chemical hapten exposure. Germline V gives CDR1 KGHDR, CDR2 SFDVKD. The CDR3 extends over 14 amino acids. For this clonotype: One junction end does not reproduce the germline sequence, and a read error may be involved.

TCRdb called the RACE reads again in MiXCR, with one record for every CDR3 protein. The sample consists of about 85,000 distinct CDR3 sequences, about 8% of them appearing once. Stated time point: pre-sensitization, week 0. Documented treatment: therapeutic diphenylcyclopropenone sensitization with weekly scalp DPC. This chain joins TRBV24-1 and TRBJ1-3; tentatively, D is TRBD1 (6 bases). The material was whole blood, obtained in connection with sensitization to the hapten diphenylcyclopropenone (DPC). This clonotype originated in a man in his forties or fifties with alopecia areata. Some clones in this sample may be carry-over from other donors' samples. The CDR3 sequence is CPTSQTGTGNTIYF. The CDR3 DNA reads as TGTCCCACCAGCCAGACAGGTACCGGAAACACCATATATTTT.